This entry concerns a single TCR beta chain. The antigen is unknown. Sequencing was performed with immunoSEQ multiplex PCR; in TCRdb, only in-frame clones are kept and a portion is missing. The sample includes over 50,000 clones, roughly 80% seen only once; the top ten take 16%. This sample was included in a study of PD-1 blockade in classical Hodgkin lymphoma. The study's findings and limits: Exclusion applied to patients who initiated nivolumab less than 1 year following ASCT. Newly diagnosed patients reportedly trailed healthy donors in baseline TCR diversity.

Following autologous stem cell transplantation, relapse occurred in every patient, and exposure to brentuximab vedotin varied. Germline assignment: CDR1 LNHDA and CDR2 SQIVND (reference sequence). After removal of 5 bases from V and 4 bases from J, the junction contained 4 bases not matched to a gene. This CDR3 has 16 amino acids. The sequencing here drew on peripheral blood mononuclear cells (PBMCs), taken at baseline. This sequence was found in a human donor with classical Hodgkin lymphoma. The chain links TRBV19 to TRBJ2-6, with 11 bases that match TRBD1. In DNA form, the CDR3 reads TGTGCCAGTAGTGGACAGGGGGCGCGAGGGGCCAACGTCCTGACTTTC. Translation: CASSGQGARGANVLTF.